These 18 T cell receptor beta chains share one sample of origin, sequenced in a study of blood T cell repertoires in COVID-19. Profiled with immunoSEQ multiplex PCR; TCRdb holds only in-frame clones, not every one. The data hold about 39,000 clones, with over 85% observed a single time. Sequenced: peripheral blood. The receptors were gathered from a human donor with active COVID-19. The donor label of this sample is uncertain.

This chain links TRBV28 with TRBJ2-7, with D unclear. Germline V lookup: CDR1 MDHEN, CDR2 SYDVKM. The CDR3 has 14 residues. Trimming took off 5 bases at V and 4 bases at J, with 15 bases between the two ends. The CDR3 region has the DNA TGTGCCAGCAGTCAACTCGGTGCGCTTTACGAGCAGTACTTC. Its protein product is CASSQLGALYEQYF.

The chain has TRBV4-1 and TRBJ2-7; D call uncertain. Germline CDR1 is MGHRA and CDR2 is YSYEKL. The CDR3 covers 14 residues. Trimming removed 0 bases at V and 2 bases at J, with 8 bases between. The CDR3 DNA is TGCGCCAGCAGCCAAGATCCCTCTCCCTACGAGCAGTACTTC. As protein: CASSQDPSPYEQYF.

The rearrangement joins TRBV7-9 to TRBJ2-7, with D possibly being TRBD2 (5 bases). The germline gives CDR1 SEHNR, CDR2 FQNEAQ (reference sequence). This CDR3 is built from 13 residues. Trimming left V 0 bases short and J 2 bases short, with 5 bases between. CDR3: CASSLAGTYEQYF. CDR3 in DNA: TGTGCCAGCAGCTTAGCCGGGACCTACGAGCAGTACTTC.

The chain combines TRBV19 with TRBJ2-7; D may be TRBD2 (6 bases). V lost 6 bases, J lost 2 bases, and 8 bases lay in between. The CDR3 runs 12 residues. Germline V gene data show CDR1 as LNHDA and CDR2 as SQIVND (reference sequence). This chain's CDR3 is CASREGPYEQYF. The CDR3 DNA reads as TGTGCCAGTAGGGAGGGGCCCTACGAGCAGTACTTC.

This sequence joins TRBV7-2 and TRBJ2-7; D unresolved. Germline loops: CDR1 SGHTA, CDR2 FQGNSA. This CDR3 contains 13 residues. V was shortened by 0 bases and J by 0 bases, with 3 bases between the two germline ends. The CDR3 loop reads CASSLASSYEQYF. DNA for the CDR3: TGTGCCAGCAGCTTAGCCAGCTCCTACGAGCAGTACTTC. The entire variable domain, with the rest obtained from reference TRBV7-2 and TRBJ2-7, is as follows: GAGVSQSPSNKVTEKGKDVELRCDPISGHTALYWYRQSLGQGLEFLIYFQGNSAPDKSGLPSDRFSAERTGGSVSTLTIQRTQQEDSAVYLCASSLASSYEQYFGPGTRLTVT.

V and J are TRBV9 and TRBJ2-5; TRBD1 aligns across 7 bases. V was pared by 4 bases and J by 0 bases, with 6 bases of the junction left unmatched. The CDR3 runs 15 residues. Germline V CDR1 and CDR2: SGDLS, YYNGEE. CDR3 coding DNA: TGTGCCAGCAGCCCCACGGGACAGAACCAAGAGACCCAGTACTTC. Translated, it gives CASSPTGQNQETQYF. The full variable domain, with the rest looked up from reference TRBV9 and TRBJ2-5, is DSGVTQTPKHLITATGQRVTLRCSPRSGDLSVYWYQQSLDQGLQFLIQYYNGEERAKGNILERFSAQQFPDLHSELNLSSLELGDSALYFCASSPTGQNQETQYFGPGTRLLVL.

The chain joins TRBV27 to TRBJ2-7; a weak D match, TRBD1 (6 bases). CDR3 length: 13 amino acids. V lost 6 bases to trimming and J lost 3 bases, with 12 bases between them. From germline, CDR1 is MNHEY and CDR2 SMNVEV (reference sequence). The chain's CDR3 is CASSRTGSYEQYF. CDR3 nucleotide sequence: TGTGCCAGCAGCCGTACAGGGAGCTACGAGCAGTACTTC.

The chain recombines TRBV7-9 with TRBJ2-3, with TRBD2 matching 7 bases. Trimming took 3 bases from V and 3 from J; bases not matched to a gene: 6. The germline gives CDR1 SEHNR, CDR2 FQNEAQ (reference sequence). The CDR3 has 15 amino acids. The CDR3 reads CASSLSGVQTDTQYF. The CDR3 region has the DNA TGTGCCAGCAGCTTGAGCGGGGTGCAAACAGATACGCAGTATTTT.

This clone has more than one count but fewer than ten. This chain uses TRBV5-1 with TRBJ2-7, with 11 bases identical to TRBD2. The trim removed 3 bases at V and 4 bases at J, leaving 3 bases unmatched. Germline V gene sequence: CDR1 SGHRS, CDR2 YFSETQ. CDR3 length equals 14 residues. Written as DNA, the CDR3 is TGCGCCAGCAGCTACGGGACTAGCGGTTACGAGCAGTACTTC. This translates into CASSYGTSGYEQYF.

The V gene is TRBV6-1, the J gene TRBJ1-2; 10 bases fit TRBD1. The ends lost 2 bases at V and 6 bases at J; junction bases unmatched: 9. The CDR3 is 16 residues long. The V gene's germline CDR1 is MNHNS and CDR2 SASEGT. The CDR3 loop is CASSESLLTGGNGYTF. The CDR3 nucleotides read TGTGCCAGCAGTGAATCCCTCCTGACAGGGGGCAATGGCTACACCTTC.

This chain links TRBV4-1 with TRBJ2-7, with 7 bases identical to TRBD1. The length of the CDR3 is 14 residues. Germline assignment: CDR1 MGHRA and CDR2 YSYEKL. V dropped 4 bases and J dropped 4; count of bases not matched to a gene: 7. The CDR3: CASSPDRVGYEQYF. The CDR3 bases are TGCGCCAGCAGCCCCGACAGGGTCGGGTACGAGCAGTACTTC.

The J gene is TRBJ1-2, the V gene TRBV11-3; the D is unclear. The CDR3 is 16 residues long. Germline loops: CDR1 SGHNT, CDR2 YENEEA. V dropped 4 bases and J dropped 3 bases, with 18 bases sitting between them. In DNA form, the CDR3 reads TGTGCCAGCAGCTCCCCGCGGGATAGGGCGGACTATGGCTACACCTTC. Translation: CASSSPRDRADYGYTF.

This clone came up a few times. The rearrangement uses TRBV6-5 and TRBJ1-2, with TRBD1 matching 7 bases. Germline CDR1 is MNHEY and CDR2 is SVGAGI. This CDR3 region has 16 residues. V dropped 0 bases and J dropped 5; count of bases not matched to a gene: 9. The CDR3 nucleotides read TGTGCCAGCAGTTACTCGGGACAGCTGGCCCTTTATGGCTACACCTTC. Its protein product is CASSYSGQLALYGYTF.

The chain has TRBV2 and TRBJ2-5; D might be TRBD1 (7 bases). The CDR3 is 13 amino acids. Germline V gene data show CDR1 as SNHLY and CDR2 as FYNNEI. Trimming left V 3 bases short and J 5 bases short, with 10 bases between. The CDR3 is CASSETGTETQYF. The CDR3 DNA sequence: TGTGCCAGCAGTGAGACAGGGACTGAGACCCAGTACTTC. The full variable domain, its missing parts supplied by reference TRBV2 and TRBJ2-5, is EPEVTQTPSHQVTQMGQEVILRCVPISNHLYFYWYRQILGQKVEFLVSFYNNEISEKSEIFDDQFSVERPDGSNFTLKIRSTKLEDSAMYFCASSETGTETQYFGPGTRLLVL.

The J gene is TRBJ1-1, the V gene TRBV5-1; no clear D. Germline V gives CDR1 SGHRS, CDR2 YFSETQ. The CDR3 spans 13 residues. Trimming took 4 bases from V and 7 from J, leaving 14 bases between them. Here the CDR3 reads CASSLAGADEAFF. In DNA form, the CDR3 reads TGCGCCAGCAGCCTGGCAGGAGCGGATGAAGCTTTCTTT.

Only a few counts were recorded for this clone. The V gene is TRBV19, the J gene TRBJ2-2; D is perhaps TRBD1 (6 bases). The V end lost 3 bases, the J end lost 2 bases, and 13 bases lay between the germline ends. The CDR3 has 16 residues. The germline gives CDR1 LNHDA, CDR2 SQIVND (reference sequence). The CDR3 sequence is CASSIIGTSNTGELFF. CDR3 coding DNA: TGTGCCAGTAGTATTATAGGGACAAGTAACACCGGGGAGCTGTTTTTT.

To note about this clone: At one end, the junction sequence differs from germline, possibly due to a read error. The CDR3 reads CASSLCGGHF. DNA for the CDR3: TGCGCCAGCAGCTTGTGCGGGGGGCACTTC. V gene TRBV5-1 combines with J gene TRBJ2-5, with TRBD2 matching 8 bases. This CDR3 contains 10 residues. Germline lookup yields CDR1 SGHRS and CDR2 YFSETQ.

The chain links TRBV20-1 to TRBJ1-5, with no clear D. Germline V gene data show CDR1 as DFQATT and CDR2 as SNEGSKA (reference sequence). The V end was cut by 3 bases, the J end by 4 bases, with 10 bases between. The CDR3 is made up of 13 amino acids. For the CDR3, the DNA is TGCAGTGCTAGTCTGTCCAGGAATCAGCCCCAGCATTTT. This translates into CSASLSRNQPQHF.